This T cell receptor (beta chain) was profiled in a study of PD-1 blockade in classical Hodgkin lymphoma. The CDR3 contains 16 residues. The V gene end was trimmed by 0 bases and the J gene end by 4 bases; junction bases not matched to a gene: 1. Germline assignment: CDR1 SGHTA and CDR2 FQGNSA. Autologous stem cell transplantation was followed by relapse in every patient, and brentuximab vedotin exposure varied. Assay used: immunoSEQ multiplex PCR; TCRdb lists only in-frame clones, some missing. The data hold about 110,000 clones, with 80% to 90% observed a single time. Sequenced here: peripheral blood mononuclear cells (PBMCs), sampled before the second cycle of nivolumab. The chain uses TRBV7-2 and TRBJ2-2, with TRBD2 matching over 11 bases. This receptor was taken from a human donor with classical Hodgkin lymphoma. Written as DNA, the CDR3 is TGTGCCAGCAGCTTAGCGGGACTAGCGGTCACCGGGGAGCTGTTTTTT. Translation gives CASSLAGLAVTGELFF.